The entry below gives a single TCR beta chain sequence along with its context. This clonotype came up a few times. No antigen is known for it. No base quality information exists; no much larger clone differs at one position. The source of the sample is a study of naive and memory T cell subsets (dated by TCRdb to the late 2010s). The study in broad terms: An open-source, UMI-based TCR alpha and beta sequencing pipeline was applied to sorted naive and memory peripheral blood T cell subsets. Complete agreement was observed between the functional CMV T cell responses and the IgG serology results. RNA was DNase-treated and reverse transcribed with TCR constant-region primers, mostly using SuperScript III.

Separate amplification of TCR alpha and beta chain libraries was performed from the second PCR step onward. Donor CMV status was determined by IFNgamma production from CD4+ T cells after overnight stimulation of fresh PBMCs with CMV viral lysate. Using Miltenyi beads, CD4 T cells were first positively selected, and CD8 T cells were then positively selected from the CD4-negative fraction. Cells stained for CD3, CD4, CD8, CD45RA, CD27 and a live/dead dye were sorted on a BD Aria II into four subsets by CD45RA and CD27. A few healthy volunteers provided blood, and the blood of each volunteer was split into CD4 and CD8 T cells and then into four differentiation subsets. Roughly 120 ml of peripheral blood was taken from each donor, and PBMC were separated by density-gradient centrifugation on Ficoll-Paque PLUS. Sorted cells were lysed in RLT buffer, after which RNA was extracted using a Qiagen RNeasy kit and stored at -80 degrees C.

There are 14 amino acids in the CDR3, from cysteine to phenylalanine inclusive. Just CDR3 DNA is preserved here, 42 bases in frame from base 1. Germline trimming amounts to 3 bases on V and 5 bases on J, with 3 as the count of junction bases outside the gene matches. The germline V gene specifies SGHRS as CDR1 and YFSETQ as CDR2. The library relied on UMI-ligation and nested PCR. To cover both TRBC1 and TRBC2, the beta constant-region primer consisted of an equimolar mix of two oligonucleotides. Four rounds of PCR were used to amplify ligated cDNA, with nested alpha and beta constant-region primers being used together with the SP2 primer. A single-stranded oligonucleotide bearing the SP2 primer plus a 12-nucleotide UMI was ligated onto the 3' end of the cDNA by T4 RNA ligase 1. Incubation of the ligation reaction was carried out at 16 degrees C for roughly 19-24 hours. PCR2 was typically run as a SYBR Green qPCR and stopped at a predetermined threshold to prevent over-amplification. Every purification after the first one was done using Agencourt AMPure XP magnetic beads. Library amounts were measured by Qubit and library quality was assessed on a TapeStation, where the main peak was expected at around 650 bp. Pooled libraries were sequenced on an Illumina MiSeq using v2 2x251 paired-end kits, and typically about 0.9-2 million reads were obtained per sample. Each sample's library went into the pool at 4 to 5 nM, and roughly 5-7.5% PhiX was added to help with cluster recognition. The study's own analysis went as follows. Using tag matching that tolerated one base-pair mismatch, Decombinator assigned V and J genes to FASTQ reads that had been processed by Demultiplexor. Collapsinator relied on UMIs to fix sequencing errors as well as frequency errors caused by PCR heterogeneity. CDR3Translator translated TCRs and extracted CDR3s from the conserved cysteine to the FGXG phenylalanine, flagging non-productive sequences. Gini, Shannon entropy and inverse Simpson indices were calculated on repertoires that had been subsampled to equal numbers of UMI-defined TCRs. Within the linear range, a power law was fitted by maximum likelihood to the distributions of clonotype abundance. For one naive CD8 sample, the pipeline and MIGEC produced similar UMI counts, unique TCR numbers and clonal distributions. A set of 6,000 to 8,000 CMV-associated CDR3 sequences, compiled from VDJdb and a published dataset, was used to search the repertoires. Through fastp at Q25 and MiXCR, TCRdb rebuilt clones from the public reads, retaining in-frame beta chains. Identical CDR3 protein sequences are pooled into one entry, listed with their most common genes and DNA. TCRdb, not the original authors, processed these V and J calls. Within this sample are 20,000 to 25,000 distinct CDR3 sequences, with around 8.8% of them counted one time only. The ten largest clonotypes hold 22% of the sample.

Points the paper makes about the study in general: Following error correction, more than 95% of naive TCR sequences occurred only once, which made naive abundance distributions much steeper than those of memory subsets. Gini index rose and Shannon and inverse Simpson diversity fell from naive through CM, EM and EMRA in both CD4 and CD8 cells. The repertoire findings for the naive and memory subsets could not be validated against a ground truth, as none was available. Clonotypes were defined as single alpha or beta chain sequences, not paired alpha/beta receptors. RNA-based TCR counts may be affected by expression changes linked to T cell activation and differentiation. The abundance of TCRs followed a power law with an exponent that differed between naive and memory subsets yet stayed consistent across the three individuals.

Sample: central memory CD8+ T cells from blood. The cell subset or site label corresponds to: central memory, CD45RA- CD27+. The chain couples TRBV5-1 to TRBJ2-7; 12 of the junction bases match TRBD1. The receptor comes from a human donor in good health. The DNA reads as follows: TGCGCCAGCAGCTGGGGGACAGGGGGCGACGAGCAGTACTTC. Translated, it gives CASSWGTGGDEQYF.